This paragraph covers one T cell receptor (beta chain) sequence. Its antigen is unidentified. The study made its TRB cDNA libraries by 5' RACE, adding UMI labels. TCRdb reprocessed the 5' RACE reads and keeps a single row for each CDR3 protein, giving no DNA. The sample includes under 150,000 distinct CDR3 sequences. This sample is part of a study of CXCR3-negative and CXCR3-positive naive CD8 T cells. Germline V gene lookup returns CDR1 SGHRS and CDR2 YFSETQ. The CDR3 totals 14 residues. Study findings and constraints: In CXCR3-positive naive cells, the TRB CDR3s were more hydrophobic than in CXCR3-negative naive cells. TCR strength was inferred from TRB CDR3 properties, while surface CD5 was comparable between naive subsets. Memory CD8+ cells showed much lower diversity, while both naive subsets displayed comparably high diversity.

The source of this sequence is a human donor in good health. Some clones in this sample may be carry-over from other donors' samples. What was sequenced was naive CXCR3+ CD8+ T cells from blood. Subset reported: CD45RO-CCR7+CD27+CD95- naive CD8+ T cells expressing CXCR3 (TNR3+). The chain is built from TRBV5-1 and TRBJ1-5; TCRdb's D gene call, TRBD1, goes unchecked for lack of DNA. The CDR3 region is CASSPGLDSQPQHF.